This T cell receptor (beta chain) was retrieved from a study of long-term antiretroviral therapy in people with HIV. The run of the v3.0 immunoSEQ assay was at survey level. Libraries were prepared by immunoSEQ multiplex PCR; TCRdb keeps only in-frame clonotypes and omits some of them. Counted here are about 40,000 clones, 85% to 90% occurring once; the ten biggest clones make up under 5%. The germline V and J ends were trimmed by 4 bases and 7 bases, with 15 bases remaining between them. The CDR3 sequence is 13 residues long. Germline CDR1 is SGDLS and CDR2 is YYNGEE. Specimen: unsorted PBMCs, collected 1.2 years after starting antiretroviral therapy. This receptor was obtained from a woman aged 50 to 60 with HIV. The chain uses TRBV9 and TRBJ2-7; perhaps TRBD2 as D (6 bases). CDR3 sequence (DNA): TGTGCCAGCAGCTTACGGGGAGGCGGGGAGCAGTACTTC. This encodes CASSLRGGGEQYF.